Listed here is a single TCR beta chain. The target antigen is unknown. The sample belongs to a study of Ad26.COV2.S vaccination and SARS-CoV-2 variants. Overall study context: Intramuscularly, Ad26.COV2.S was given either once or twice, 56 days apart.

The treatment denotes: some 20 received Ad26.COV2.S at low or high dose, single or two shots; roughly five received placebo; per-sample allocation not given. Samples came from day 63 after the first vaccine or placebo injection. This CDR3 is built from 17 residues. Germline loops: CDR1 SEHNR, CDR2 FQNEAQ (reference sequence). The V end was cut by 2 bases, the J end by 1 base, with 15 bases between. Study-wide points: Whether participants received vaccine or placebo, their non-spike TCR breadth was similar.

Produced via immunoSEQ multiplex PCR; TCRdb's table is partial and in-frame only. This table holds about 680,000 clones, roughly 90% found once. This receptor was obtained from a person aged 18 to 59 who received the Ad26.COV2.S COVID-19 vaccine or a placebo. The source was peripheral blood, collected in a trial of Ad26.COV2.S vaccine versus placebo. This chain connects TRBV7-9 to TRBJ2-1; unclear D gene. Here the CDR3 DNA reads TGTGCCAGCAGCTTAAGTAAGGGCCCGGAATCCTACAATGAGCAGTTCTTC. Translated: CASSLSKGPESYNEQFF.